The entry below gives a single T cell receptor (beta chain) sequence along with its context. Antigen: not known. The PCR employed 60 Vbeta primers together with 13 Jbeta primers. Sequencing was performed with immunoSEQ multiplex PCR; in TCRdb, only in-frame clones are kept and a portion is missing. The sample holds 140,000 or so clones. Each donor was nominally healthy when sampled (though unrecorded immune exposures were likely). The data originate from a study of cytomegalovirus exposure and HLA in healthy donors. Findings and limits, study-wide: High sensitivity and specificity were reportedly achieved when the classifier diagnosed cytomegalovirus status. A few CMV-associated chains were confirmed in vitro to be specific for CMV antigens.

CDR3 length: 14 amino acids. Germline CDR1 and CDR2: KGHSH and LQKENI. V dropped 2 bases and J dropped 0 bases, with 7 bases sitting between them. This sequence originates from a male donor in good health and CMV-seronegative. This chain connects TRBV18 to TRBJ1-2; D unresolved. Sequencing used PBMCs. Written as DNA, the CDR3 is TGTGCCAGCTCACCAGAGGGAGCTAACTATGGCTACACCTTC. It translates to CASSPEGANYGYTF.